This entry lists 20 T cell receptor beta chains sequenced from one sample in a study of CD8 T cells in Susac syndrome. When the RNA was reverse transcribed, random hexamers were used with an input of about 0.5 to 1 ug. In TCRdb, the immunoSEQ multiplex PCR reads were re-called with MiXCR into one record per CDR3 protein. The table includes roughly 170,000 distinct CDR3 sequences, over 85% detected once. Sequenced input: CD4+ T cells from PBMCs. These receptors came from a human donor with multiple sclerosis.

The V and J genes are TRBV28 and TRBJ2-7; TRBD2 is a possible D gene (5 bases). Germline V gene sequence: CDR1 MDHEN, CDR2 SYDVKM. The CDR3 totals 12 residues. The CDR3 is CAHRGPLREQYF. CDR3 sequence (DNA): TGTGCTCACCGCGGGCCCTTGAGGGAGCAGTACTTC.

The count of this clonotype is one. The V and J genes are TRBV12-3 or TRBV12-4 and TRBJ2-5; 8 bases are shared with TRBD1. This CDR3 has 15 amino acids. V shed 3 bases, J shed 5 bases, and the junction held 8 bases outside the gene matches. CDR3 residues: CASSFQGAYAETQYF. The CDR3 DNA is TGTGCCAGCAGTTTCCAGGGGGCGTACGCGGAGACCCAGTACTTC.

V and J are TRBV7-8 and TRBJ2-5; D is possibly TRBD1 (6 bases). There are 14 residues in the CDR3. CDR1 and CDR2 from the germline V gene are SGHVS and FQNEAQ. Trimming shortened V by 5 bases and J by 5 bases, and 15 bases separated the two germline ends. The CDR3 here is CASSTGTPGETQYF. The CDR3 region has the DNA TGTGCCAGCAGCACTGGGACACCCGGCGAGACCCAGTACTTC.

The chain links TRBV6-6 to TRBJ1-1, with 9 positions matching TRBD1. The CDR3 covers 14 residues. Germline V gene sequence: CDR1 MNHNY, CDR2 SVGAGI (reference sequence). V lost 5 bases to trimming and J lost 2 bases; unmatched junction nucleotides: 3. CDR3 amino acids: CASSRGQGNTEAFF. DNA of the CDR3: TGTGCCAGCAGTCGGGGACAGGGAAACACTGAAGCTTTCTTT.

The rearrangement links TRBV9 to TRBJ2-7; D is unresolved. CDR1 and CDR2 from the germline V gene are SGDLS and YYNGEE. The CDR3 consists of 14 residues. Deletions cut 1 base from V and 0 bases from J, with 8 bases between. The CDR3, as DNA: TGTGCCAGCAGCGTATCGGTTATCTCCTACGAGCAGTACTTC. Protein product: CASSVSVISYEQYF.

The V and J genes are TRBV9 and TRBJ1-1, with D unclear. Germline V gene data show CDR1 as SGDLS and CDR2 as YYNGEE. V shed 4 bases and J shed 3 bases, with 19 bases lying between them. The CDR3 totals 16 residues. CDR3 nucleotides: TGTGCCAGCAGCCCCGACGGGCGGGGTAAATACACTGAAGCTTTCTTT. This codes for CASSPDGRGKYTEAFF.

The genes are TRBV20-1 and TRBJ2-6; D remains ambiguous. The CDR3 contains 15 residues. V was shortened by 3 bases and J by 1 base, with 10 bases between the two germline ends. Germline values: CDR1 DFQATT, CDR2 SNEGSKA (reference sequence). As DNA, the CDR3 is TGCAGTGCTAGTCGTCCTCTGTCTGGGGCCAACGTCCTGACTTTC. It codes for CSASRPLSGANVLTF.

The V call is TRBV5-1, the J call TRBJ2-3; D gene uncertain. The germline gives CDR1 SGHRS, CDR2 YFSETQ. This CDR3 region has 11 residues. V was trimmed by 5 bases and J by 4 bases, leaving 5 bases between them. CDR3 DNA: TGCGCCAGCAGAGAGGCAGATACGCAGTATTTT. As protein: CASREADTQYF.

V and J are TRBV9 and TRBJ2-5; D might be TRBD1 (6 bases). The CDR3 spans 15 residues. Germline V CDR1 and CDR2: SGDLS, YYNGEE. Trimming left V 0 bases short and J 11 bases short, with 20 bases between. CDR3 in amino acids: CASSVDSGTTHYQYF. The CDR3 region has the DNA TGTGCCAGCAGCGTAGATAGTGGGACAACCCATTATCAGTACTTC. Full variable domain (missing parts from reference TRBV9 and TRBJ2-5): DSGVTQTPKHLITATGQRVTLRCSPRSGDLSVYWYQQSLDQGLQFLIQYYNGEERAKGNILERFSAQQFPDLHSELNLSSLELGDSALYFCASSVDSGTTHYQYFGPGTRLLVL.

The rearrangement uses TRBV20-1 and TRBJ2-7; tentative D call: TRBD2 (5 bases). The CDR3 is 15 residues long. Germline CDR1 is DFQATT and CDR2 is SNEGSKA (reference sequence). V dropped 1 base and J dropped 2 bases, with 15 bases sitting between them. Here the CDR3 reads CSARAWRVAAYEQYF. CDR3 coding DNA: TGCAGTGCTAGAGCCTGGCGGGTGGCGGCCTACGAGCAGTACTTC.

This chain uses TRBV19 with TRBJ2-7, with 12 bases matching TRBD2. J lost 6 bases, V lost 7 bases, and 7 bases had no gene match. This CDR3 contains 14 residues. Germline V gene data show CDR1 as LNHDA and CDR2 as SQIVND (reference sequence). The CDR3 loop is CASTPTSGGREQYF. The CDR3 DNA is TGTGCCAGTACCCCGACTAGCGGGGGACGCGAGCAGTACTTC.

The V gene is TRBV28, the J gene TRBJ1-2; no clear D. This CDR3 spans 17 amino acids. V lost 1 base, J lost 0 bases, and 15 bases lay in between. Germline V gives CDR1 MDHEN, CDR2 SYDVKM. In nucleotides, the CDR3 is TGTGCCAGCAGTTTATTAGTGAGGAAATCAGCTAACTATGGCTACACCTTC. Protein: CASSLLVRKSANYGYTF.

The chain links TRBV4-3 to TRBJ2-5; 10 bases align to TRBD2. Germline trimming cut 3 bases from V and 5 bases from J; bases unmatched to any gene: 3. The CDR3 consists of 14 residues. Germline V gene data show CDR1 as LGHNA and CDR2 as YSLEER. The CDR3 nucleotides read TGCGCCAGCAGCCAGTCTAGCGGGAGTGAGACCCAGTACTTC. Encoded protein: CASSQSSGSETQYF.

In its sample, this clonotype was seen once. The chain recombines TRBV19 with TRBJ2-4; 7 positions match TRBD2. V lost 6 bases to trimming and J lost 5 bases; unmatched junction nucleotides: 7. Per the germline V gene, CDR1 is LNHDA and CDR2 is SQIVND (reference sequence). This CDR3 spans 14 amino acids. CDR3 DNA sequence: TGTGCCAGTAGCGTCTTGGCGGGGGAAAACATTCAGTACTTC. Translation gives CASSVLAGENIQYF.

The chain is built from TRBV5-1 and TRBJ2-4; 8 nucleotides match TRBD1. The V segment lost 4 bases and the J segment 7 bases; nucleotides outside the gene matches: 4. The germline V gene has CDR1 SGHRS and CDR2 YFSETQ. CDR3 length: 13 amino acids. CDR3 loop: CASSKGQGNIQYF. As DNA, the CDR3 is TGCGCCAGCAGCAAAGGACAGGGCAACATTCAGTACTTC. Full variable domain (rest looked up from reference TRBV5-1 and TRBJ2-4): KAGVTQTPRYLIKTRGQQVTLSCSPISGHRSVSWYQQTPGQGLQFLFEYFSETQRNKGNFPGRFSGRQFSNSRSEMNVSTLELGDSALYLCASSKGQGNIQYFGAGTRLSVL.

The V call is TRBV5-6, the J call TRBJ2-1; the D gene is possibly TRBD2 (6 bases). V was clipped by 4 bases and J by 4 bases, with 15 bases between them. This CDR3 contains 15 residues. Germline assignment: CDR1 SGHDT and CDR2 YYEEEE. For the CDR3, the DNA is TGTGCCAGCAGCCTTAGCGGCTCCACTTACAATGAGCAGTTCTTC. Protein: CASSLSGSTYNEQFF. Together with reference TRBV5-6 and TRBJ2-1, the CDR3 gives the full variable domain: DAGVTQSPTHLIKTRGQQVTLRCSPKSGHDTVSWYQQALGQGPQFIFQYYEEEERQRGNFPDRFSGHQFPNYSSELNVNALLLGDSALYLCASSLSGSTYNEQFFGPGTRLTVL.

The CDR3 DNA is TGTGCCAGCAGTGCTTCCCTAGCAGGGCGGGAGACCCAGTACTTC. As protein: CASSASLAGRETQYF. The gene calls are TRBV2 and TRBJ2-5; D tentatively reads TRBD1 or TRBD2 (5 bases each). Trimming cost V 4 bases and J 5 bases, with 17 bases left between them. The germline gives CDR1 SNHLY, CDR2 FYNNEI. This CDR3 comprises 15 residues.

The chain is built from TRBV24-1 and TRBJ2-3, with D possibly matching TRBD1 (6 bases). Trimming left V 5 bases short and J 3 bases short, with 8 bases between. Germline V gene sequence: CDR1 KGHDR, CDR2 SFDVKD. This CDR3 comprises 13 residues. The CDR3 is CATSARGTDTQYF. CDR3 nucleotide sequence: TGTGCCACCAGTGCCAGGGGAACAGATACGCAGTATTTT.

V gene TRBV12-3 or TRBV12-4 combines with J gene TRBJ1-2, with D perhaps matching TRBD1 (5 bases). CDR3 length: 14 amino acids. Trimming cost V 3 bases and J 1 base, with 9 bases left between them. This chain's CDR3 is CASSLGRNNYGYTF. The CDR3 DNA follows: TGTGCCAGCAGTTTGGGACGGAATAACTATGGCTACACCTTC.

V and J are TRBV28 and TRBJ2-1; 9 bases are a match to TRBD2. J was trimmed by 7 bases and V by 5 bases; bases with no gene match: 12. CDR3 length: 16 residues. Germline V CDR1 and CDR2: MDHEN, SYDVKM. Written as DNA, the CDR3 is TGTGCCAGCAGTAAATTAGCGGGAGAAGGGGCGAATGAGCAGTTCTTC. Translated: CASSKLAGEGANEQFF. Full variable domain (missing parts from reference TRBV28 and TRBJ2-1): DVKVTQSSRYLVKRTGEKVFLECVQDMDHENMFWYRQDPGLGLRLIYFSYDVKMKEKGDIPEGYSVSREKKERFSLILESASTNQTSMYLCASSKLAGEGANEQFFGPGTRLTVL.